The 8 T cell receptor beta chains below come from one sample, sequenced in a study of PD-1 blockade in classical Hodgkin lymphoma. Time point indicated: cycle 4 day 1 (C4D1), after more than five weeks of nivolumab. Each of the patients experienced relapse following autologous stem cell transplantation, and their brentuximab vedotin exposure differed. Generated by immunoSEQ multiplex PCR, the TCRdb table keeps only in-frame clones and is missing some. The sample has some 93,000 clones, 83% seen once. This material consisted of peripheral blood mononuclear cells (PBMCs), taken before the fourth cycle of nivolumab. Source of these receptors: a human donor with classical Hodgkin lymphoma.

V is TRBV11-2 and J is TRBJ1-1; possibly TRBD1 for D (5 bases). V was cut by 1 base and J by 5 bases, with 8 bases left in between. The CDR3 has 13 residues. The germline CDR1 and CDR2 sequences are SGHAT and FQNNGV. CDR3 sequence reads: CASSLGSGTEAFF. In DNA, the CDR3 is TGTGCCAGCAGCTTAGGATCAGGGACTGAAGCTTTCTTT.

The J gene is TRBJ2-1, the V gene TRBV2; D gene uncertain. The CDR3 runs to 13 residues. Germline V gene lookup returns CDR1 SNHLY and CDR2 FYNNEI. Between the trimmed V and J ends, which lost 8 bases and 7 bases, there was a span of 15 bases. The CDR3 reads CASGDPTPNEQFF. CDR3 nucleotides: TGTGCCAGCGGCGACCCGACCCCTAATGAGCAGTTCTTC.

The chain combines TRBV7-8 with TRBJ1-2, with D unresolved. Trimming pared 3 bases from V and 2 bases from J, leaving 10 bases between. The CDR3 contains 14 residues. Germline values: CDR1 SGHVS, CDR2 FQNEAQ. The CDR3 loop is CASSFSRENYGYTF. CDR3 coding DNA: TGTGCCAGCAGCTTCTCGAGGGAAAACTATGGCTACACCTTC.

About this clone itself: Additional DNA sequences in this sample encode the identical CDR3. V usage is TRBV6-1 and J usage is TRBJ2-2, with 9 bases that match TRBD2. This CDR3 is built from 14 residues. Per germline, CDR1 MNHNS and CDR2 SASEGT. After removal of 6 bases from V and 6 bases from J, the junction contained 5 bases not matched to a gene. The CDR3 spells CASRGLAGAGELFF. The CDR3 nucleotides read TGTGCCAGCAGGGGACTAGCAGGGGCCGGGGAGCTGTTTTTT.

The chain carries TRBV6-1 and TRBJ1-1; D is possibly TRBD1 (5 bases). The CDR3 loop spans 14 amino acids. Trimming took off 7 bases at V and 4 bases at J, with 16 bases between the two ends. Per the germline V gene, CDR1 is MNHNS and CDR2 is SASEGT. CDR3 protein: CASIVNVGGTEAFF. DNA of the CDR3: TGTGCCAGCATCGTGAACGTTGGGGGCACTGAAGCTTTCTTT.

A single count supports this clone. The chain uses TRBV5-8 and TRBJ1-3, with 7 bases matching TRBD1. There are 14 residues in the CDR3. Germline V gene lookup returns CDR1 SGHTS and CDR2 YDEGEE. V shed 2 bases, J shed 4 bases, and the junction held 3 bases outside the gene matches. CDR3 sequence reads: CASSFAGGGNTIYF. As DNA, the CDR3 is TGTGCCAGCAGCTTTGCAGGGGGAGGAAACACCATATATTTT.

The chain joins TRBV5-1 to TRBJ1-1, with 10 bases that match TRBD1. The CDR3 contains 15 residues. Germline CDR1 is SGHRS and CDR2 is YFSETQ. V lost 4 bases, J lost 3 bases, and 6 bases stayed unmatched. CDR3: CASSPTGTGDTEAFF. CDR3 sequence (DNA): TGCGCCAGCAGCCCCACCGGGACAGGGGACACTGAAGCTTTCTTT.

This clone occurred once. CDR3 sequence reads: CASSVGTSGTNEQFF. In nucleotides, the CDR3 is TGTGCCAGCAGCGTCGGGACTAGCGGGACTAATGAGCAGTTCTTC. The chain carries TRBV11-3 and TRBJ2-1; 13 nucleotides align to TRBD2. Looked up from germline, CDR1 is SGHNT and CDR2 is YENEEA. V shed 5 bases, J shed 7 bases, and the junction held 5 bases outside the gene matches. The CDR3 runs to 15 residues.